These 25 T cell receptor beta chains were sequenced from one sample in a study of cytomegalovirus exposure and HLA in healthy donors. This PCR relied on a set of 60 Vbeta primers and 13 Jbeta primers. The protocol was immunoSEQ multiplex PCR, while the TCRdb copy is restricted to in-frame clones and leaves out a portion. The repertoire consists of roughly 150,000 clones, with approximately 82% occurring once and the leading ten covering about 11%. The sequencing sample was made of PBMCs. These receptors were collected from a man younger than 30 in good health and CMV-seropositive.

The V gene is TRBV19, the J gene TRBJ2-3; 8 positions agree with TRBD2. Germline-derived CDR1 and CDR2 are LNHDA and SQIVND (reference sequence). The CDR3 has 15 amino acids. Trimming cost V 4 bases and J 2 bases; bases outside gene matches: 5. The CDR3 spells CASSKRGGNTDTQYF. The CDR3 DNA sequence: TGTGCCAGTAGTAAACGGGGGGGAAACACAGATACGCAGTATTTT.

The V gene is TRBV2, the J gene TRBJ2-2; a possible D gene is TRBD1 (6 bases). This CDR3 spans 16 amino acids. V lost 7 bases, J lost 1 base, and 16 bases lay in between. Germline CDR1 and CDR2: SNHLY and FYNNEI. CDR3 region: CASKVWDTGNTGELFF. DNA for the CDR3: TGTGCCAGCAAGGTTTGGGACACAGGGAACACCGGGGAGCTGTTTTTT.

The V and J genes are TRBV7-9 and TRBJ1-2, with TRBD1 matching 7 bases. Germline values: CDR1 SEHNR, CDR2 FQNEAQ (reference sequence). V lost 4 bases and J lost 2; bases outside the gene matches: 7. This CDR3 comprises 15 residues. CDR3 region: CASSSASTGNYGYTF. The CDR3 DNA reads as TGTGCCAGCAGCTCCGCGTCGACAGGGAACTATGGCTACACCTTC.

The sample holds a few counts of this clone. The chain couples TRBV15 to TRBJ2-5; 10 nucleotides align to TRBD1. The better agreement between TRBJ2-7 and the DNA end casts doubt on the J call. The CDR3 runs to 18 residues. CDR1 and CDR2 (germline): LNHNV, YYDKDF (reference sequence). In DNA, the CDR3 is TGTGCCACCAGCAGAGATTTCGGACAGGGGGGACTCCGCTCCGAGCAGTACTTC. It translates to CATSRDFGQGGLRSEQYF.

This clone was seen once. The chain has TRBV6-1 and TRBJ2-5; D is undetermined. Gene TRBJ2-7 matches the end of the DNA better, so the J call may be wrong. Looked up from germline, CDR1 is MNHNS and CDR2 is SASEGT. The length of the CDR3 is 12 residues. DNA for the CDR3: TGTGCCAGCAGTGCAGGCAGGTACGAGCAGTACTTC. As protein: CASSAGRYEQYF.

This clone was observed a handful of times. The CDR3 protein is CASSKGLAGDIGTGELFF. In DNA, the CDR3 is TGCGCCAGCAGCAAGGGACTAGCGGGAGATATCGGAACCGGGGAGCTGTTTTTT. The rearrangement links TRBV5-1 to TRBJ2-2; 14 positions agree with TRBD2. Germline-derived CDR1 and CDR2 are SGHRS and YFSETQ. The CDR3 spans 18 residues. V lost 4 bases and J lost 5; bases outside the gene matches: 10.

This chain links TRBV19 with TRBJ1-4, with TRBD1 as a possible D gene (5 bases). Germline values: CDR1 LNHDA, CDR2 SQIVND (reference sequence). V dropped 7 bases and J dropped 8 bases, with 20 bases sitting between them. CDR3 size: 15 residues. The CDR3 is CASTGEVPGNEKLFF. DNA for the CDR3: TGTGCCAGTACGGGGGAGGTCCCGGGGAACGAAAAACTGTTTTTT. The full variable domain, its missing parts supplied by reference TRBV19 and TRBJ1-4, is DGGITQSPKYLFRKEGQNVTLSCEQNLNHDAMYWYRQDPGQGLRLIYYSQIVNDFQKGDIAEGYSVSREKKESFPLTVTSAQKNPTAFYLCASTGEVPGNEKLFFGSGTQLSVL.

The chain links TRBV5-1 to TRBJ2-1, with TRBD2 matching over 7 bases. Germline trimming cut 0 bases from V and 3 bases from J; bases unmatched to any gene: 21. The CDR3 totals 21 residues. In germline, CDR1 is SGHRS, CDR2 YFSETQ. The chain's CDR3 is CASSLGRFSYLAGAFYNEQFF. Here the CDR3 DNA reads TGCGCCAGCAGCTTGGGTAGGTTTAGTTATTTGGCGGGAGCGTTCTACAATGAGCAGTTCTTC.

The chain uses TRBV7-3 and TRBJ2-5; a weak D match, TRBD2 (6 bases). There are 13 residues in the CDR3. From germline, CDR1 is SGHTA and CDR2 FQGTGA. Trimming left V 1 base short and J 5 bases short, with 8 bases between. CDR3 DNA sequence: TGTGCCAGCAGCTTAAGTAGCGGCGAGACCCAGTACTTC. Its translation is CASSLSSGETQYF.

The gene calls are TRBV19 and TRBJ1-5; D gene unclear. The germline CDR1 and CDR2 sequences are LNHDA and SQIVND (reference sequence). V dropped 1 base and J dropped 4 bases, with 11 bases sitting between them. This CDR3 contains 15 residues. CDR3 bases: TGTGCCAGTAGTATAGTAGTCACAGCTAATCAGCCCCAGCATTTT. This gives the protein CASSIVVTANQPQHF.

The rearrangement joins TRBV7-3 to TRBJ2-7; the match to TRBD2 covers 11 bases. Germline CDR1 reads SGHTA; CDR2 reads FQGTGA. The CDR3 is 15 amino acids. The V gene end was trimmed by 6 bases and the J gene end by 0 bases; junction bases not matched to a gene: 4. CDR3 residues: CASSRTSGSSYEQYF. In nucleotides, the CDR3 is TGTGCCAGCAGTCGCACTAGCGGGAGCTCCTACGAGCAGTACTTC.

The chain uses TRBV9 and TRBJ1-1, with unresolved D. V was shortened by 4 bases and J by 4 bases, with 14 bases between the two germline ends. The V gene's germline CDR1 is SGDLS and CDR2 YYNGEE. The CDR3 has 14 amino acids. CDR3 loop: CASSINVGSTEAFF. For the CDR3, the DNA is TGTGCCAGCAGCATAAACGTAGGGAGCACTGAAGCTTTCTTT.

This chain links TRBV25-1 with TRBJ2-2; D remains ambiguous. Trimming took 3 bases from V and 0 from J, leaving 2 bases between them. The CDR3 sequence is 13 residues long. Per the germline V gene, CDR1 is MGHDK and CDR2 is SYGVNS. The CDR3 nucleotides read TGTGCCAGCAGTGACACGAACACCGGGGAGCTGTTTTTT. Translation: CASSDTNTGELFF.

In its sample, this clone was seen a few times. This rearrangement joins TRBV29-1 to TRBJ2-5, with 7 positions matching TRBD2. The J call may be in error: the DNA end matches TRBJ2-7 better. The germline CDR1 and CDR2 sequences are SQVTM and ANQGSEA. The CDR3 runs 11 residues. The CDR3 region is CSVGGGAEQYF. The CDR3 DNA is TGCAGCGTGGGGGGGGGTGCCGAGCAGTACTTC.

The rearrangement uses TRBV18 and TRBJ2-1; maybe TRBD2 (6 bases). Looked up from germline, CDR1 is KGHSH and CDR2 is LQKENI. There are 15 residues in the CDR3. V lost 3 bases, J lost 3 bases, and 12 bases lay in between. The CDR3 loop reads CASSPYRESYNEQFF. The CDR3 region has the DNA TGTGCCAGCTCACCTTACCGGGAGAGCTACAATGAGCAGTTCTTC.

As to this clone: Sequence at one end of the junction differs from germline and may be a read error. This chain links TRBV28 with TRBJ2-7; 9 positions match TRBD2. This CDR3 has 12 residues. CDR1 and CDR2 from the germline V gene are MDHEN and SYDVKM. The CDR3 reads CASSSSSGGRLF. CDR3 sequence (DNA): TGTGCCAGCAGTTCCAGTAGCGGGGGTCGTCTCTTC. Together with reference TRBV28 and TRBJ2-7, the CDR3 gives the full variable domain: DVKVTQSSRYLVKRTGEKVFLECVQDMDHENMFWYRQDPGLGLRLIYFSYDVKMKEKGDIPEGYSVSREKKERFSLILESASTNQTSMYLCASSSSSGGRLFGPGTRLTVT.

This clone was observed a handful of times. This chain joins TRBV6-6 and TRBJ1-4, with D maybe TRBD1 (5 bases). The V end lost 4 bases, the J end lost 7 bases, and 10 bases lay between the germline ends. The CDR3 runs 13 residues. Germline assignment: CDR1 MNHNY and CDR2 SVGAGI (reference sequence). In DNA form, the CDR3 reads TGTGCCAGCAGTTCGCGGGGGGGTGAAAAACTGTTTTTT. Encoded protein: CASSSRGGEKLFF.

The V and J genes are TRBV28 and TRBJ1-1; D gene unclear. The CDR3 has 14 residues. Germline V gives CDR1 MDHEN, CDR2 SYDVKM. V lost 4 bases and J 4 bases, leaving 13 bases between the germline ends. The CDR3 coding sequence is TGTGCCAGCAGTTCCATGGCGGGTGGCACTGAAGCTTTCTTT. It encodes CASSSMAGGTEAFF.

The J gene is TRBJ1-1, the V gene TRBV30; 7 bases agree with TRBD1. The CDR3 runs 12 residues. Germline CDR1 reads GTSNPN; CDR2 reads SVGIG (reference sequence). V lost 4 bases, J lost 9 bases, and 8 bases stayed unmatched. The CDR3 sequence is CAWTPRGLQAFF. CDR3 coding DNA: TGTGCCTGGACCCCTAGGGGGCTCCAAGCTTTCTTT.

A single count supports this clone. The gene calls are TRBV16 and TRBJ2-3; no reliable D call. This CDR3 has 13 amino acids. Germline V gene lookup returns CDR1 KGHSY and CDR2 FQNENV. Trimming shortened V by 2 bases and J by 0 bases, and 3 bases separated the two germline ends. CDR3 sequence: CASSQQSTDTQYF. In DNA form, the CDR3 reads TGTGCCAGCAGCCAACAAAGCACAGATACGCAGTATTTT.

The CDR3: CASSLAEARRTQFF. The CDR3 coding sequence is TGTGCCAGCAGCTTAGCGGAGGCTCGCCGAACGCAGTTCTTC. The V and J genes are TRBV7-9 and TRBJ2-1; D may be TRBD2 (5 bases). The CDR3 spans 14 residues. V was clipped by 0 bases and J by 12 bases, with 15 bases between them. CDR1 and CDR2 from the germline V gene are SEHNR and FQNEAQ (reference sequence).

This chain connects TRBV29-1 to TRBJ2-7; the D is unclear. CDR1 and CDR2 from the germline V gene are SQVTM and ANQGSEA. V gave up 0 bases and J gave up 0 bases, with 6 bases separating them. The CDR3 totals 13 residues. The CDR3 DNA reads as TGCAGCGTTGAAGACAGGTTCTCCTACGAGCAGTACTTC. As protein: CSVEDRFSYEQYF.

The sample holds a few counts of this clone. The chain has TRBV7-2 and TRBJ2-7; 8 nucleotides agree with TRBD1. Unmatched junction bases numbered 8, after V lost 5 bases and J lost 5 bases. Germline CDR1 is SGHTA and CDR2 is FQGNSA. The CDR3 is 14 amino acids. CDR3 in amino acids: CASSRHRTGNEQYF. The CDR3 DNA follows: TGTGCCAGCAGCCGACACCGGACAGGGAACGAGCAGTACTTC.

This clone has more than one count but fewer than ten. The chain joins TRBV21-1 to TRBJ1-2. TRBV21-1 is labeled a pseudogene. CDR3 size: 14 residues. CDR3 nucleotide sequence: TGTGCCAGCAGCAAAGCGCTAGGGGGGGACGGCTACACCTTC. Translating it yields CASSKALGGDGYTF.

The CDR3 reads CASSLLGGGYTF. CDR3 in DNA: TGTGCCAGCAGCCTCCTGGGGGGTGGCTACACCTTC. V is TRBV5-4 and J is TRBJ1-2, with D maybe TRBD1 (5 bases). Germline loops: CDR1 SGHNT, CDR2 YYREEE (reference sequence). The CDR3 contains 12 residues. The ends were cut back, 4 bases at V and 7 bases at J, with 11 bases in the middle. The full variable domain, rest sourced from reference TRBV5-4 and TRBJ1-2, is ETGVTQSPTHLIKTRGQQVTLRCSSQSGHNTVSWYQQALGQGPQFIFQYYREEENGRGNFPPRFSGLQFPNYSSELNVNALELDDSALYLCASSLLGGGYTFGSGTRLTVV.